This passage covers 8 T cell receptor beta chains from one sample sequenced in a study of blood T cell repertoires in COVID-19. Method: immunoSEQ multiplex PCR; TCRdb's copy keeps in-frame clones and lacks some. Counted here are 65,000 or so clones, roughly 90% occurring once; the ten biggest clones make up about 1.3%. Input material: peripheral blood. Receptors originate from a man aged 60 to 69 with acute or convalescent COVID-19.

V gene TRBV3-1 (or the pseudogene TRBV3-2) combines with J gene TRBJ2-3; possible D gene TRBD2, 5 bases. Trimming removed 4 bases from V and 6 bases from J, with 5 bases in between. The CDR3 is 11 amino acids. Per germline, CDR1 LGHDT and CDR2 YNNKEL (reference sequence). This chain's CDR3 is CASSRRDTQYF. CDR3 nucleotide sequence: TGTGCCAGCAGCCGGAGGGATACGCAGTATTTT.

This chain connects TRBV7-2 to TRBJ2-7; 8 bases fit TRBD1. After removal of 6 bases from V and 3 bases from J, the junction contained 4 bases not matched to a gene. Per the germline V gene, CDR1 is SGHTA and CDR2 is FQGNSA. This CDR3 has 13 amino acids. The CDR3, as DNA: TGTGCCAGCAGACCCGGACAGGGCTACGAGCAGTACTTC. This codes for CASRPGQGYEQYF.

V is TRBV3-1 (or the pseudogene TRBV3-2) and J is TRBJ1-3; D is perhaps TRBD1 (6 bases). Per germline, CDR1 LGHDT and CDR2 YNNKEL (reference sequence). The CDR3 is made up of 16 amino acids. V lost 4 bases and J 0 bases, leaving 13 bases between the germline ends. Written as DNA, the CDR3 is TGTGCCAGCAGCCGCCCCCCAGGGGTCTCTGGAAACACCATATATTTT. Its translation: CASSRPPGVSGNTIYF.

V gene TRBV10-3 combines with J gene TRBJ1-4; D is unclear. Trimming pared 0 bases from V and 8 bases from J, leaving 16 bases between. Germline V gives CDR1 ENHRY, CDR2 SYGVKD. This CDR3 has 16 amino acids. The CDR3 DNA sequence: TGTGCCATCAGTGAGTCTCGTGACCCGACGCGGGAAAAACTGTTTTTT. Translation gives CAISESRDPTREKLFF.

The rearrangement joins TRBV5-6 to TRBJ2-7; no reliable D call. Trimming removed 4 bases at V and 3 bases at J, with 8 bases between. CDR3 length equals 12 residues. Germline V gene data show CDR1 as SGHDT and CDR2 as YYEEEE. Here the CDR3 DNA reads TGTGCCAGCAGCCGGGTCCTCTACGAGCAGTACTTC. This translates into CASSRVLYEQYF.

This chain uses TRBV7-9 with TRBJ1-1; no firm D call. The germline CDR1 and CDR2 sequences are SEHNR and FQNEAQ (reference sequence). The CDR3 consists of 12 residues. Trimming removed 5 bases from V and 6 bases from J, with 10 bases in between. This CDR3 reads CASSLILAEAFF. CDR3 sequence (DNA): TGTGCCAGCAGCCTAATCCTGGCTGAAGCTTTCTTT.

The chain joins TRBV6-5 to TRBJ2-7, with a tentative D call TRBD1 (8 bases). The CDR3 length is 12 residues. Germline assignment: CDR1 MNHEY and CDR2 SVGAGI. CDR3 DNA sequence: TGTGTCACAGGGGGGGGTTCCTACGAGCAGTACTTC. It translates to CVTGGGSYEQYF.

The V gene is TRBV30, the J gene TRBJ2-1; 7 nucleotides align to TRBD1. This CDR3 is built from 12 residues. V lost 5 bases, J lost 9 bases, and 7 bases stayed unmatched. The V gene's germline CDR1 is GTSNPN and CDR2 SVGIG (reference sequence). CDR3 nucleotide sequence: TGTGCCTGGGGGAAGACAGGGACTGAGCAGTTCTTC. Amino acid sequence: CAWGKTGTEQFF.